This T cell receptor (beta chain) is from a study of response to subunit inactivated influenza vaccine. Findings of the study overall: That few new T cells are recruited by each seasonal influenza vaccination was the authors' suggestion.

TCRdb re-called the RT-PCR reads with MiXCR, one entry per CDR3 protein. The repertoire consists of 650,000 to 850,000 distinct CDR3 sequences, with over 11% occurring once and the leading ten covering around 7%. Germline CDR1 SNHLY, CDR2 FYNNEI. V lost 4 bases to trimming and J lost 0 bases; unmatched junction nucleotides: 6. The CDR3 extends over 15 amino acids. This clonotype was counted many times. Its specificity is not known. V is TRBV2 and J is TRBJ2-7, with 7 bases aligning to TRBD1. This receptor was obtained from a man aged 50-59 years who received an inactivated influenza vaccine. The material sequenced was PBMCs from blood, taken 14 to 15 days before vaccination. The CDR3 DNA sequence: TGTGCCAGCAGTGGACGACAGGGAAGCTCCTACGAGCAGTACTTC. Its translation: CASSGRQGSSYEQYF. Drawing the rest from reference TRBV2 and TRBJ2-7, the complete variable domain is EPEVTQTPSHQVTQMGQEVILRCVPISNHLYFYWYRQILGQKVEFLVSFYNNEISEKSEIFDDQFSVERPDGSNFTLKIRSTKLEDSAMYFCASSGRQGSSYEQYFGPGTRLTVT.